This T cell receptor beta chain is drawn from a study of blood T cell repertoires in COVID-19. The germline gives CDR1 LNHDA, CDR2 SQIVND (reference sequence). V lost 6 bases and J lost 8; bases outside the gene matches: 9. The CDR3 extends over 15 amino acids. Original processing methods: Amplifying reference gene primers gave estimates of nucleated cell counts. Sequencing was performed with immunoSEQ multiplex PCR; in TCRdb, only in-frame clones are kept and a portion is missing. That table supplies the V and J calls and clone size; D and trimming were determined from the DNA. The top ten clones hold about 4% of a sample with about 110,000 clones, around 86% of them seen once.

This chain uses TRBV19 with TRBJ2-1, with TRBD2 matching over 11 bases. The receptor was derived from a woman aged 70-85 years with acute or convalescent COVID-19. The sequenced sample consisted of peripheral blood. The CDR3 DNA sequence: TGTGCCAGTAGCCTAACTAGCGGGAGTCGTTATGAGCAGTTCTTC. Its protein is CASSLTSGSRYEQFF.